The subject of this entry is one TCR beta chain. The antigen remains unidentified. The sample is drawn from a study of CD8 T cells in Susac syndrome. Study in general: There were 5 or 6 sequenced Susac syndrome patients with active disease and roughly 8 in remission. Patients with Susac syndrome had blood drawn and were at that point therapy-naive, on corticosteroids, or on intravenous immunoglobulin alone. The study, taken as a whole, reports: Susac-specific public clones were found in total CD8+ and CD8+ TEMRA repertoires, numbering sixteen and five, respectively.

CDR3 size: 15 residues. Germline V CDR1 and CDR2: MDHEN, SYDVKM. V lost 5 bases and J lost 6, with 19 bases in between. The RNA input was about 0.45 to 1 ug, and it was reverse transcribed with random hexamers. Across 54 Vbeta and 13 Jbeta, TCR beta CDR3 was amplified with immunoSEQ multiplex PCR. In TCRdb, the immunoSEQ multiplex PCR reads were re-called with MiXCR into one record per CDR3 protein. The sample contains around 100,000 distinct CDR3 sequences, about 96% of which appear only once. The chain uses TRBV28 and TRBJ1-2, with a tentative D call TRBD1 (6 bases). Sequencing was performed on CD8+ T cells from PBMCs. This sequence originates from a human donor with Susac syndrome. The CDR3 spells CASSALRDKRHGYTF. The CDR3 region has the DNA TGTGCCAGCAGTGCCCTTCGGGACAAACGACATGGCTACACCTTC.